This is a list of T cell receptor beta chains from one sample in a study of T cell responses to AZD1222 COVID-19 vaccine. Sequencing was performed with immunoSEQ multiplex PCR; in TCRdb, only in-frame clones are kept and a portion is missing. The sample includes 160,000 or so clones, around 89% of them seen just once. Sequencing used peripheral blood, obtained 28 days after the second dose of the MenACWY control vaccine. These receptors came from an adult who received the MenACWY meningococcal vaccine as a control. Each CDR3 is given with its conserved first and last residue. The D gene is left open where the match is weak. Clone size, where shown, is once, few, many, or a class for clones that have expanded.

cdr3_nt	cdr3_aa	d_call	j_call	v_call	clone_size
TGTGCCACCAGCAGAGCCGGCTCTGGAAACACCATATATTTT	CATSRAGSGNTIYF	-	TRBJ1-3	TRBV15	once
TGTGCCAGCAGCTTTGGTAGGGGCTCCTACGAGCAGTACTTC	CASSFGRGSYEQYF	-	TRBJ2-7	TRBV7-9	-
TGCGCCAGCAGCTTGGCCAGCGGGAAGAACACCGGGGAGCTGTTTTTT	CASSLASGKNTGELFF	TRBD2	TRBJ2-2	TRBV5-1	-
TGTGCCATCAGTGAAAGCTTCAATAGCAATCAGCCCCAGCATTTT	CAISESFNSNQPQHF	-	TRBJ1-5	TRBV10-3	-
TGCGCCAGCAGCTTGGTTGGCAACACCGGGGAGCTGTTTTTT	CASSLVGNTGELFF	-	TRBJ2-2	TRBV5-1	-
TGTGCCAGCAGCTTATATGGTACAGGGGCGACTAATGAAAAACTGTTTTTT	CASSLYGTGATNEKLFF	TRBD1	TRBJ1-4	TRBV7-9	-
TGTGCCAGCAGCCCGGTGGACAGGGGGACCTATGGCTACACCTTC	CASSPVDRGTYGYTF	TRBD1	TRBJ1-2	TRBV27	few
TGTGCCAGCAGTGTATTCGGGAGCGGGAGCATAAGTGAGACCCAGTACTTC	CASSVFGSGSISETQYF	TRBD2	TRBJ2-5	TRBV6-1	-
TGCGCCAGCAGCTCCCAGGGTCGCGGGGTAGAGTACGAGCAGTACTTC	CASSSQGRGVEYEQYF	-	TRBJ2-7	TRBV5-1	-
TGCGCCAGCAGCGCGGGACAGCCAAACACTGAAGCTTTCTTT	CASSAGQPNTEAFF	TRBD1	TRBJ1-1	TRBV5-1	few
TGTGCCAGCAGAGGGGACTGGAGCTCCTACGAGCAGTACTTC	CASRGDWSSYEQYF	-	TRBJ2-7	TRBV6-5	-
TGTGCCAGCAGTCTCTCCTCTGGAAACACCATATATTTT	CASSLSSGNTIYF	-	TRBJ1-3	TRBV28	few
TGTGCCAGCAGCCCCGGGACAGGGGGGAATCAGCCCCAGCATTTT	CASSPGTGGNQPQHF	TRBD1	TRBJ1-5	TRBV27	once
TGTGCCAGCTGTCAAGCGGGAGCGTCAATCGGGGCCAACGTCCTGACTTTC	CASCQAGASIGANVLTF	TRBD2	TRBJ2-6	TRBV3-1/TRBV3-2	-
TGTGCCAGTAGAACTTCCCCCAATCAGCCCCAGCATTTT	CASRTSPNQPQHF	-	TRBJ1-5	TRBV28	-
TGTGCCAGCATCGGTCCCCGACTAACCGATACGCAGTATTTT	CASIGPRLTDTQYF	-	TRBJ2-3	TRBV27	-
TGTGCCAGCAGTCCACAGGGATCCAGCAATCAGCCCCAGCATTTT	CASSPQGSSNQPQHF	-	TRBJ1-5	TRBV6-6	-
TGTGCCTGGAGTGCCGGGACAGTCGGCTACGAGCAGTACTTC	CAWSAGTVGYEQYF	TRBD1	TRBJ2-7	TRBV30	-
TGTGCCAGCAGCTTTACAGGGTTCGAAGAGACCCAGTACTTC	CASSFTGFEETQYF	-	TRBJ2-5	TRBV9	-
TGTGCCAGCAGTCCGCTTAGACTAGCGTACACAGATACGCAGTATTTT	CASSPLRLAYTDTQYF	TRBD2	TRBJ2-3	TRBV6-6	-
TGCGCCAGCAGCTTTCGGACGGGGTCTGGATACGAGCAGTACTTC	CASSFRTGSGYEQYF	-	TRBJ2-7	TRBV5-1	-
TGCGCCAGCAGCCAAGATTCAGAGAACACTGAAGCTTTCTTT	CASSQDSENTEAFF	-	TRBJ1-1	TRBV4-3	-
TGTGCCAGCAGTTTTGGAGGGAGAGGGAACTATGGCTACACCTTC	CASSFGGRGNYGYTF	-	TRBJ1-2	TRBV28	-
TGTGCTAGTGGCCTAAAGGCGAATGAGCAGTTCTTC	CASGLKANEQFF	-	TRBJ2-1	TRBV12-5	-
TGTGCCAGCAGCGGGGGCGGGACTCCCAACTCTGGGGCCAACGTCCTGACTTTC	CASSGGGTPNSGANVLTF	-	TRBJ2-6	TRBV9	-
TGTGCCAGCACCATCCAGTCCGCCACTGAAGCTTTCTTT	CASTIQSATEAFF	-	TRBJ1-1	TRBV12-3/TRBV12-4	-
TGTGCCAGCAGTCCCGGGGTGATTGCTGGAAACACCATATATTTT	CASSPGVIAGNTIYF	-	TRBJ1-3	TRBV6-5	-
TGTGCCAGCAGCTTGGGGGGGTTCACGCAGACCTACAATGAGCAGTTCTTC	CASSLGGFTQTYNEQFF	-	TRBJ2-1	TRBV5-4	-
TGTGCCAGTAGTACCGGTGGGACTTCGGAGTTCTTC	CASSTGGTSEFF	-	TRBJ2-1	TRBV19	-
TGTGCCAGCAGCTCCGATGGGACAGACCCTTCTGAAGATACGCAGTATTTT	CASSSDGTDPSEDTQYF	TRBD1	TRBJ2-3	TRBV11-3	-
TGCGCCAGCAGCCAAGAAGGACTAGCGGCCAGGGGGGGTGAGCAGTTCTTC	CASSQEGLAARGGEQFF	TRBD2	TRBJ2-1	TRBV4-1	once
TGTGCCAGTAGTATAGACGGGATTCAACTCTCTGGGGCCAACGTCCTGACTTTC	CASSIDGIQLSGANVLTF	-	TRBJ2-6	TRBV19	-
TGTGCCAGCAGCCCGATTGCGCGAAGCTCCTATAATTCACCCCTCCACTTT	CASSPIARSSYNSPLHF	-	TRBJ1-6	TRBV3-1/TRBV3-2	-
TGTGCCAGCAGCTTAAACGGAGTTAACACTGAAGCTTTCTTT	CASSLNGVNTEAFF	-	TRBJ1-1	TRBV7-2	-
TGTGCCAGTAGTATAAGGGCTAGCGGGCCTTACAATGAGCAGTTCTTC	CASSIRASGPYNEQFF	TRBD2	TRBJ2-1	TRBV19	-
TGCGCCAGCAGCCAATTTGGGCTAGCGGTAGATACGCAGTATTTT	CASSQFGLAVDTQYF	TRBD2	TRBJ2-3	TRBV4-1	-
TGTGCCAGCAGTCCCACCGGGACAGGGTCCCCCCTCAATCAGCCCCAGCATTTT	CASSPTGTGSPLNQPQHF	TRBD1	TRBJ1-5	TRBV28	once
TGCAGCGTTGCGGGCGGGGCAGGCCGTGGGGAGCAGTACTTC	CSVAGGAGRGEQYF	-	TRBJ2-7	TRBV29-1	-
TGTGCCAGCAGTTTAGCAGTTTTTCCATTCTCTGGAAACACCATATATTTT	CASSLAVFPFSGNTIYF	-	TRBJ1-3	TRBV28	-
TGTGCCTGGAGTGACCAGGGGAGAGGCTACGAGCAGTACTTC	CAWSDQGRGYEQYF	-	TRBJ2-7	TRBV30	-
TGTGCCAGGAGTACTATTGAACGGGACGACTCCTACGAGCAGTACTTC	CARSTIERDDSYEQYF	-	TRBJ2-7	TRBV28	-
TGTGCCAGTACTGCTAGCGGGACTGGGGTCAATGAGCAGTTCTTC	CASTASGTGVNEQFF	TRBD2	TRBJ2-1	TRBV19	-
TGTGCCAGCAGCCCGGGACCCTCTGGAAACACCATATATTTT	CASSPGPSGNTIYF	-	TRBJ1-3	TRBV6-5	-